Listed here are 30 T cell receptor beta chains from one sample, sequenced in a study of beta chain features in type 1 diabetes. Expressed TCRB transcripts were sequenced because the isolated RNA had all been reverse transcribed beforehand. Generated by immunoSEQ multiplex PCR, the TCRdb table keeps only in-frame clones and is missing some. The sample shows 300,000 to 450,000 clones, about 19% of them seen only once. Sequenced sample: naive CD4+ T cells from blood. These receptors were obtained from a woman between 18 and 30 years old in good health.

This clone was seen only a few times. The V gene is TRBV29-1, the J gene TRBJ1-5, with 9 bases matching TRBD1. The CDR3 length is 14 residues. Trimming took 5 bases from V and 4 from J; bases not matched to a gene: 6. Germline V gene data show CDR1 as SQVTM and CDR2 as ANQGSEA. CDR3 residues: CSVLGTGNNQPQHF. The CDR3 DNA reads as TGCAGCGTTTTAGGGACAGGGAATAATCAGCCCCAGCATTTT.

The chain couples TRBV5-1 to TRBJ2-7; TRBD2 matches at 7 bases. CDR1 is SGHRS, CDR2 YFSETQ, per germline. Trimming cost V 2 bases and J 1 base; bases outside gene matches: 3. The CDR3 loop spans 14 amino acids. CDR3 sequence reads: CASSFSGPSYEQYF. In DNA, the CDR3 is TGCGCCAGCAGCTTTAGCGGGCCTTCCTACGAGCAGTACTTC. The complete variable domain, with remaining parts taken from reference TRBV5-1 and TRBJ2-7, reads KAGVTQTPRYLIKTRGQQVTLSCSPISGHRSVSWYQQTPGQGLQFLFEYFSETQRNKGNFPGRFSGRQFSNSRSEMNVSTLELGDSALYLCASSFSGPSYEQYFGPGTRLTVT.

The V and J genes are TRBV27 and TRBJ2-5; a weak D match, TRBD1 (5 bases). Trimming removed 3 bases from V and 2 bases from J, with 7 bases in between. CDR1 is MNHEY, CDR2 SMNVEV, per germline (reference sequence). The CDR3 runs 13 residues. The CDR3 bases are TGTGCCAGCAGTTTCAGGGAACAAGAGACCCAGTACTTC. This codes for CASSFREQETQYF.

This clone was seen a few times. The chain links TRBV19 to TRBJ1-2, with D possibly matching TRBD1 (5 bases). V was shortened by 11 bases and J by 1 base, with 14 bases between the two germline ends. The CDR3 consists of 13 residues. CDR1 is LNHDA, CDR2 SQIVND, per germline (reference sequence). CDR3 amino acids: CASCAQGNYGYTF. The CDR3 bases are TGTGCCTCCTGCGCGCAGGGTAACTATGGCTACACCTTC.

The chain recombines TRBV7-3 with TRBJ1-1, with 7 bases aligning to TRBD1. The CDR3 spans 14 residues. CDR1 SGHTA and CDR2 FQGTGA come from the germline V gene. The trim removed 0 bases at V and 3 bases at J, leaving 1 base unmatched. The CDR3 region has the DNA TGTGCCAGCAGCTTAACAGGGGGCGACACTGAAGCTTTCTTT. Encoded protein: CASSLTGGDTEAFF.

The rearrangement links TRBV4-2 to TRBJ2-7; a weak D match, TRBD2 (6 bases). Germline CDR1 LGHNA, CDR2 YNFKEQ. The CDR3 has 15 residues. Trimming stripped 1 base from V and 7 bases from J, with 17 bases between. CDR3: CASSQARDSPREQYF. The CDR3 DNA reads as TGTGCCAGCAGCCAAGCCCGGGACTCCCCTCGGGAGCAGTACTTC.

The V call is TRBV2, the J call TRBJ1-1; 8 bases match TRBD1. Germline assignment: CDR1 SNHLY and CDR2 FYNNEI. J lost 5 bases, V lost 10 bases, and 6 bases had no gene match. This CDR3 is built from 12 residues. The CDR3 loop is CATGGRETEAFF. The CDR3 nucleotides are TGTGCCACAGGGGGCCGGGAGACTGAAGCTTTCTTT. The entire variable domain, with the rest obtained from reference TRBV2 and TRBJ1-1, is as follows: EPEVTQTPSHQVTQMGQEVILRCVPISNHLYFYWYRQILGQKVEFLVSFYNNEISEKSEIFDDQFSVERPDGSNFTLKIRSTKLEDSAMYFCATGGRETEAFFGQGTRLTVV.

The chain carries TRBV11-3 and TRBJ2-5; 10 bases agree with TRBD1. The V gene's germline CDR1 is SGHNT and CDR2 YENEEA. The V segment lost 6 bases and the J segment 4 bases; nucleotides outside the gene matches: 8. The CDR3 contains 15 residues. CDR3 residues: CASRDTRTGGETQYF. CDR3 bases: TGTGCCAGCAGGGACACGAGGACAGGGGGAGAGACCCAGTACTTC.

This chain uses TRBV7-2 with TRBJ1-6; 10 bases are shared with TRBD1. This CDR3 has 15 residues. Germline V gene data show CDR1 as SGHTA and CDR2 as FQGNSA. The junction had 9 bases not matched to a gene; V was cut back by 5 bases and J by 11 bases. In DNA, the CDR3 is TGTGCCAGCAGCCACCTTGACAGGGGGCCGGCACCCCTCCACTTT. This translates into CASSHLDRGPAPLHF.

The V gene is TRBV19, the J gene TRBJ2-1; a weak D match, TRBD1 (5 bases). The CDR3 sequence is 15 residues long. Germline V lookup: CDR1 LNHDA, CDR2 SQIVND (reference sequence). The germline V and J ends were trimmed by 3 bases and 2 bases, with 11 bases remaining between them. The CDR3 bases are TGTGCCAGTAGTATTAATGGGGCGGCCTACAATGAGCAGTTCTTC. It specifies CASSINGAAYNEQFF.

The chain joins TRBV11-1 to TRBJ2-6; a weak D match, TRBD2 (6 bases). Trimming removed 3 bases from V and 1 base from J, with 7 bases in between. Germline CDR1 reads SGHAT; CDR2 reads FQDESV (reference sequence). The CDR3 has 15 amino acids. The chain's CDR3 is CASSFAGSGANVLTF. As DNA, the CDR3 is TGTGCCAGCAGCTTTGCGGGGTCTGGGGCCAACGTCCTGACTTTC.

The chain links TRBV7-2 to TRBJ2-7, with 11 nucleotides matching TRBD1. The CDR3 is 15 residues long. Looked up from germline, CDR1 is SGHTA and CDR2 is FQGNSA. V lost 4 bases, J lost 6 bases, and 8 bases stayed unmatched. CDR3 sequence reads: CASSYGQGAPGEQYF. CDR3 nucleotide sequence: TGTGCCAGCAGCTACGGACAGGGGGCTCCGGGCGAGCAGTACTTC.

In its sample, this clone was seen a few times. V gene TRBV29-1 combines with J gene TRBJ2-5; 8 bases align to TRBD1. The V gene's germline CDR1 is SQVTM and CDR2 ANQGSEA. The CDR3 has 14 residues. Germline trimming cut 4 bases from V and 3 bases from J; bases unmatched to any gene: 7. The CDR3 loop reads CSVALSTGEETQYF. The CDR3 region has the DNA TGCAGCGTTGCCCTCTCGACAGGGGAAGAGACCCAGTACTTC.

The rearrangement joins TRBV29-1 to TRBJ1-1; D is unresolved. The V gene lost 4 bases and the J gene lost 1 base, with 16 bases spanning the gap. CDR1 and CDR2 from the germline V gene are SQVTM and ANQGSEA. The CDR3 loop spans 15 amino acids. The CDR3: CSVVLRQATNTEAFF. The CDR3 region has the DNA TGCAGCGTTGTGCTTCGGCAGGCAACGAACACTGAAGCTTTCTTT.

On this clone: Distinct nucleotide sequences in the sample also encode this CDR3. The chain combines TRBV30 with TRBJ1-2; TRBD1 agrees at 10 bases. V lost 2 bases to trimming and J lost 2 bases; unmatched junction nucleotides: 2. The germline V gene encodes CDR1 GTSNPN and CDR2 SVGIG (reference sequence). This CDR3 region has 14 residues. The CDR3 bases are TGTGCCTGGAGTCCGACAGGGGGCAACTATGGCTACACCTTC. It encodes CAWSPTGGNYGYTF.

The gene calls are TRBV4-1 and TRBJ1-2; 7 positions match TRBD1. The V and J ends lost 5 bases and 4 bases, in that order; junction bases with no gene match: 10. Per the germline V gene, CDR1 is MGHRA and CDR2 is YSYEKL. CDR3 size: 15 residues. In nucleotides, the CDR3 is TGCGCCAGCAGCTCACGACAGGGTATGGGCTATGGCTACACCTTC. This codes for CASSSRQGMGYGYTF.

The chain uses TRBV7-9 and TRBJ1-2, with D possibly TRBD1 on 5 matching bases. The V and J ends lost 7 bases and 0 bases respectively, with 15 bases between them. The V gene's germline CDR1 is SEHNR and CDR2 FQNEAQ (reference sequence). CDR3 length equals 15 residues. CDR3 bases: TGTGCCAGCATCCTACAGACAGCCTCTAACTATGGCTACACCTTC. This sequence encodes CASILQTASNYGYTF.

The chain combines TRBV7-2 with TRBJ1-3, with D possibly matching TRBD1 (6 bases). Trimming left V 5 bases short and J 4 bases short, with 9 bases between. CDR1 SGHTA and CDR2 FQGNSA come from the germline V gene. This CDR3 spans 13 amino acids. The CDR3 protein is CASSTQGGNTIYF. The CDR3 bases are TGTGCCAGCAGCACCCAGGGGGGAAACACCATATATTTT.

The chain carries TRBV30 and TRBJ2-3; 13 nucleotides align to TRBD2. The J segment lost 4 bases and the V segment lost 3 bases, leaving 4 bases of the junction unmatched. Germline loops: CDR1 GTSNPN, CDR2 SVGIG (reference sequence). CDR3 length equals 15 residues. CDR3 bases: TGTGCCTGGAGCCGACTAGCGGGGGGATCAGATACGCAGTATTTT. Translating it yields CAWSRLAGGSDTQYF.

The genes are TRBV19 and TRBJ2-3; 8 bases align to TRBD1. CDR3 length: 14 amino acids. V lost 6 bases and J lost 3; bases outside the gene matches: 5. Germline assignment: CDR1 LNHDA and CDR2 SQIVND (reference sequence). For the CDR3, the DNA is TGTGCCAGTAGCCTACAGGGGGTAACAGATACGCAGTATTTT. This sequence encodes CASSLQGVTDTQYF.

In its sample, this clone was seen a few times. The chain combines TRBV11-2 with TRBJ2-7, with 13 bases fitting TRBD2. After removal of 4 bases from V and 4 bases from J, the junction contained 4 bases not matched to a gene. This CDR3 comprises 15 residues. Germline V CDR1 and CDR2: SGHAT, FQNNGV. The CDR3 sequence: CASSWGTSGIYEQYF. The CDR3 bases are TGTGCCAGCAGCTGGGGGACTAGCGGGATTTACGAGCAGTACTTC.

The chain employs TRBV7-2 and TRBJ1-6; 7 bases are shared with TRBD1. The CDR3 totals 14 residues. Germline assignment: CDR1 SGHTA and CDR2 FQGNSA. Germline trimming cut 3 bases from V and 10 bases from J; bases unmatched to any gene: 6. CDR3 protein: CASSLTGKESPLHF. CDR3 bases: TGTGCCAGCAGCTTGACAGGGAAAGAGTCACCCCTCCACTTT.

The chain joins TRBV13 to TRBJ2-5; D call uncertain. V gave up 4 bases and J gave up 0 bases, with 9 bases separating them. In germline, CDR1 is PRHDT, CDR2 FYEKMQ (reference sequence). CDR3 length: 14 amino acids. The CDR3: CASSSKEYQETQYF. DNA for the CDR3: TGTGCCAGCAGCTCAAAAGAGTACCAAGAGACCCAGTACTTC.

The chain uses TRBV29-1 and TRBJ1-5, with D maybe TRBD1 (6 bases). The CDR3 covers 12 residues. V was clipped by 7 bases and J by 7 bases, with 14 bases between them. Germline V gives CDR1 SQVTM, CDR2 ANQGSEA. In nucleotides, the CDR3 is TGCAGCGCCGGGGGGGCTGGACAGCCCCAGCATTTT. As protein: CSAGGAGQPQHF.

This clone was detected a few times. Other nucleotide sequences from this sample produce the same CDR3. The gene calls are TRBV5-1 and TRBJ2-5, with 10 bases fitting TRBD2. V lost 2 bases and J lost 3; bases outside the gene matches: 1. Germline CDR1 and CDR2: SGHRS and YFSETQ. This CDR3 contains 14 residues. The CDR3 DNA reads as TGCGCCAGCAGCTTTCTAGCGGGAGAAGAGACCCAGTACTTC. It translates to CASSFLAGEETQYF.

The chain uses TRBV15 and TRBJ2-5; 10 bases line up with TRBD2. Trimming removed 8 bases from V and 1 base from J; junction bases left unmatched: 10. CDR3 length: 16 residues. Germline CDR1 LNHNV, CDR2 YYDKDF (reference sequence). In DNA, the CDR3 is TGTGCCACCTCGGGGCTAGCGGGAGTCTCCCAAGAGACCCAGTACTTC. Residues: CATSGLAGVSQETQYF.

This clone appeared a few times. V and J are TRBV5-5 and TRBJ2-5, with a tentative D call TRBD1 (5 bases). CDR1 is SGHKS and CDR2 is YYEKEE in the germline V gene (reference sequence). The CDR3 covers 14 residues. Trimming removed 3 bases from V and 5 bases from J, with 14 bases in between. CDR3 residues: CASSSASKGETQYF. CDR3 coding DNA: TGTGCCAGCAGCTCGGCCAGCAAGGGGGAGACCCAGTACTTC.

This chain connects TRBV4-2 to TRBJ1-2; 7 bases are shared with TRBD1. Germline lookup yields CDR1 LGHNA and CDR2 YNFKEQ. J was trimmed by 3 bases and V by 6 bases; bases with no gene match: 7. CDR3 length: 14 amino acids. CDR3 sequence (DNA): TGTGCCAGCAGGCAGACAGGGTCGTACTATGGCTACACCTTC. Amino acids: CASRQTGSYYGYTF.

The chain carries TRBV7-9 and TRBJ2-7; 12 nucleotides agree with TRBD1. Germline CDR1 and CDR2: SEHNR and FQNEAQ (reference sequence). V was clipped by 8 bases and J by 8 bases; unmatched bases: 7. This CDR3 has 13 residues. CDR3 bases: TGTGCCAGCGCCGGGACAGGGGGCTCTCAGCAGTACTTC. Translating gives CASAGTGGSQQYF.

The sample holds a few counts of this clone. The chain joins TRBV5-1 to TRBJ2-5; weak D call: TRBD1 (6 bases). CDR1 is SGHRS and CDR2 is YFSETQ in the germline V gene. This CDR3 is built from 15 residues. V lost 4 bases to trimming and J lost 2 bases, with 15 bases between them. The CDR3: CASSPGTPSQETQYF. The CDR3 region has the DNA TGCGCCAGCAGCCCGGGGACACCCTCACAAGAGACCCAGTACTTC.